The 19 T cell receptor beta chains reported below all come from one sample, sequenced in a study of blood T cell repertoires in COVID-19 (TCRdb year 2020). The library was produced with the immunoSEQ multiplex PCR assay. TCRdb re-hosts the immuneACCESS table, in-frame sequences only. Its copies lack some clones; in the studies checked, an unresolved V gene accounts for under half of them, and the cause for the rest is not known. The sample contains 450,000 or so clones, roughly 90% of them found a single time. The ten largest clones take up 0.7% to 0.85% of the sample. The sample comprised peripheral blood. The receptors here all came from a man between 18 and 29 years old with COVID-19, enrolled during active disease.

The chain couples TRBV11-2 to TRBJ1-2, with a weak D call TRBD1 (5 bases). Germline CDR1 and CDR2: SGHAT and FQNNGV. The CDR3 runs 16 residues. V was clipped by 1 base and J by 3 bases, with 15 bases between them. Here the CDR3 DNA reads TGTGCCAGCAGCTTAGGGGGTGGGGGGACCCACTATGGCTACACCTTC. This gives the protein CASSLGGGGTHYGYTF.

This rearrangement joins TRBV4-1 to TRBJ1-2, with D maybe TRBD1 (5 bases). V shed 0 bases and J shed 4 bases, with 18 bases lying between them. CDR1 is MGHRA, CDR2 YSYEKL, per germline. The CDR3 contains 17 residues. The CDR3 nucleotides read TGCGCCAGCAGCCAAGATGGCAAGGGCAGGGCCATCTATGGCTACACCTTC. Amino acids: CASSQDGKGRAIYGYTF.

DNA of the CDR3: TGTGCCAGCAGTTTATCCAACAGGGGATTGTGGAATTCACCCCTCCACTTT. Amino acids: CASSLSNRGLWNSPLHF. The chain is built from TRBV28 and TRBJ1-6, with 7 positions matching TRBD1. The CDR3 is 17 amino acids. Per the germline V gene, CDR1 is MDHEN and CDR2 is SYDVKM. The V and J ends lost 1 base and 7 bases, in that order; junction bases with no gene match: 10.

The V gene is TRBV3-1 (or the pseudogene TRBV3-2), the J gene TRBJ2-7, with 8 bases matching TRBD1. Germline V gene data show CDR1 as LGHDT and CDR2 as YNNKEL (reference sequence). There are 17 residues in the CDR3. V lost 2 bases and J lost 9; bases outside the gene matches: 18. The CDR3 protein is CASSQPYPGTGPLVQYF. The CDR3 region has the DNA TGTGCCAGCAGCCAACCTTACCCCGGGACAGGCCCTCTAGTGCAGTACTTC.

A word on this clone: Other DNA sequences of this sample code for an identical CDR3. The chain employs TRBV19 and TRBJ1-5; possibly TRBD1 for D (6 bases). Germline lookup yields CDR1 LNHDA and CDR2 SQIVND (reference sequence). The CDR3 covers 12 residues. The V end lost 8 bases, the J end lost 2 bases, and 7 bases lay between the germline ends. CDR3 protein: CASSGGNQPQHF. The CDR3, as DNA: TGTGCCAGTTCAGGGGGCAATCAGCCCCAGCATTTT.

The V call is TRBV9, the J call TRBJ2-7; maybe TRBD2 (6 bases). Looked up from germline, CDR1 is SGDLS and CDR2 is YYNGEE. V was shortened by 0 bases and J by 3 bases, with 10 bases between the two germline ends. The CDR3 is 14 residues long. DNA for the CDR3: TGTGCCAGCAGCGTAGGGGGCGGGAACTACGAGCAGTACTTC. It is translated as CASSVGGGNYEQYF.

V and J are TRBV7-9 and TRBJ2-7; TRBD2 matches 10 bases. V dropped 5 bases and J dropped 4; count of bases not matched to a gene: 11. The germline V gene encodes CDR1 SEHNR and CDR2 FQNEAQ (reference sequence). This CDR3 has 16 amino acids. CDR3 DNA: TGTGCCAGCAGCCCCCGGACTAGCGGTAATCCTTACGAGCAGTACTTC. Translated: CASSPRTSGNPYEQYF. The complete variable domain, with remaining parts taken from reference TRBV7-9 and TRBJ2-7, reads DTGVSQNPRHKITKRGQNVTFRCDPISEHNRLYWYRQTLGQGPEFLTYFQNEAQLEKSRLLSDRFSAERPKGSFSTLEIQRTEQGDSAMYLCASSPRTSGNPYEQYFGPGTRLTVT.

The chain employs TRBV30 and TRBJ2-3; 8 positions agree with TRBD1. In germline, CDR1 is GTSNPN, CDR2 SVGIG (reference sequence). The CDR3 spans 13 residues. Trimming at V came to 5 bases and at J to 0 bases, leaving 1 base not matched to a gene. CDR3 in DNA: TGTGCCTGGGGACAGGGAAGCACAGATACGCAGTATTTT. Translation: CAWGQGSTDTQYF. The whole variable domain, remainder taken from reference TRBV30 and TRBJ2-3, is SQTIHQWPATLVQPVGSPLSLECTVEGTSNPNLYWYRQAAGRGLQLLFYSVGIGQISSEVPQNLSASRPQDRQFILSSKKLLLSDSGFYLCAWGQGSTDTQYFGPGTRLTVL.

The CDR3 sequence is CASSPPWQEAEAFF. CDR3 nucleotide sequence: TGTGCCAGCTCACCACCGTGGCAGGAGGCTGAAGCTTTCTTT. V gene TRBV18 combines with J gene TRBJ1-1; D remains ambiguous. Trimming cost V 0 bases and J 6 bases, with 11 bases left between them. Germline CDR1 and CDR2: KGHSH and LQKENI. The CDR3 totals 14 residues.

Here the CDR3 reads CASSQAGGGDEKLFF. The CDR3 DNA reads TGTGCCAGCAGCCAAGCGGGGGGCGGGGATGAAAAACTGTTTTTT. The rearrangement links TRBV4-2 to TRBJ1-4; the D gene is possibly TRBD1 (6 bases). CDR3 length: 15 amino acids. CDR1 is LGHNA, CDR2 YNFKEQ, per germline. The germline V and J ends were trimmed by 1 base and 6 bases, with 12 bases remaining between them.

The V and J genes are TRBV11-3 and TRBJ2-5, with D possibly being TRBD1 (5 bases). The CDR3 runs 15 residues. With 2 bases removed from V and 4 bases from J, the gap between germline ends came to 14 bases. Germline V gene data show CDR1 as SGHNT and CDR2 as YENEEA. CDR3 amino acids: CASSLRRGRLETQYF. DNA for the CDR3: TGTGCCAGCAGCTTACGAAGGGGCCGATTAGAGACCCAGTACTTC.

The J gene is TRBJ2-2, the V gene TRBV5-1, with a possible D match to TRBD1 (6 bases). The CDR3 loop spans 14 amino acids. Germline loops: CDR1 SGHRS, CDR2 YFSETQ. V lost 2 bases and J lost 5, with 10 bases in between. CDR3: CASSFRTDTGELFF. The CDR3 region has the DNA TGCGCCAGCAGCTTTAGGACAGATACCGGGGAGCTGTTTTTT.

The chain links TRBV30 to TRBJ2-1; the D is unclear. Looked up from germline, CDR1 is GTSNPN and CDR2 is SVGIG (reference sequence). V was shortened by 4 bases and J by 4 bases, with 14 bases between the two germline ends. The CDR3 runs 14 residues. In nucleotides, the CDR3 is TGTGCCTGGACCCTACGAGTGTCTTACAATGAGCAGTTCTTC. Translated: CAWTLRVSYNEQFF.

J is TRBJ1-5 and V is TRBV29-1; tentative D call: TRBD1 (6 bases). The V gene's germline CDR1 is SQVTM and CDR2 ANQGSEA. This CDR3 spans 12 amino acids. V lost 7 bases and J 0 bases, leaving 7 bases between the germline ends. CDR3 sequence (DNA): TGCAGCGCCAGGGGTAGCAATCAGCCCCAGCATTTT. As protein: CSARGSNQPQHF.

The chain uses TRBV11-2 and TRBJ2-1; 11 bases are a match to TRBD2. Unmatched junction bases numbered 6, after V lost 7 bases and J lost 7 bases. The V gene's germline CDR1 is SGHAT and CDR2 FQNNGV. The CDR3 runs 14 residues. CDR3: CASTPLAGGNEQFF. The CDR3 DNA reads TGTGCCAGCACCCCGCTAGCGGGGGGAAATGAGCAGTTCTTC.

The V call is TRBV3-1 (or the pseudogene TRBV3-2), the J call TRBJ2-7; TRBD1 matches at 7 bases. With 3 bases clipped from V and 2 bases from J, the junction kept 4 bases outside the gene matches. The CDR3 is 14 residues long. The germline CDR1 and CDR2 sequences are LGHDT and YNNKEL (reference sequence). The chain's CDR3 is CASSHPDRTYEQYF. The CDR3 DNA is TGTGCCAGCAGCCACCCGGACAGGACCTACGAGCAGTACTTC.

This clone was seen a few times. The chain carries TRBV6-5 and TRBJ2-7; no firm D call. Germline V gene data show CDR1 as MNHEY and CDR2 as SVGAGI. Trimming took 4 bases from V and 6 from J, leaving 7 bases between them. CDR3 length equals 11 residues. CDR3: CASSSVSEQYF. In nucleotides, the CDR3 is TGTGCCAGCAGTTCGGTGTCCGAGCAGTACTTC.

This clone was found a few times. The CDR3 coding sequence is TGTGCCAGCAGCCTTATGACTAGCGGGGGGCTCAATGAGCAGTTCTTC. It codes for CASSLMTSGGLNEQFF. V and J are TRBV11-2 and TRBJ2-1; TRBD2 matches 13 bases. This CDR3 spans 16 amino acids. Germline V gene data show CDR1 as SGHAT and CDR2 as FQNNGV. V lost 5 bases and J lost 6; bases outside the gene matches: 7.

The chain recombines TRBV5-6 with TRBJ2-7, with 10 bases fitting TRBD1. This CDR3 is built from 16 residues. V trimming: 4 bases; J trimming: 2 bases; junction bases outside the gene matches: 9. Germline CDR1 is SGHDT and CDR2 is YYEEEE. CDR3 nucleotides: TGTGCCAGCAGCAGGAGACCCGGGACAGGGGCCTACGAGCAGTACTTC. It codes for CASSRRPGTGAYEQYF.